This TCR beta chain stems from a study of T-cell memory formation after mild COVID-19. TCRdb re-derived calls from the 5' RACE reads in MiXCR, one entry per CDR3 protein. This table has a few hundred thousand distinct CDR3 sequences, approximately 14% appearing once. The CDR3 length is 14 residues. From germline, CDR1 is MNHNS and CDR2 SASEGT. Trimming stripped 3 bases from V and 1 base from J, with 6 bases between. Source material: PBMCs or a T cell subset sorted from them (not recorded which). The origin of this receptor is a man between 18 and 29 years old who had mild COVID-19 (a few samples of this study predate the infection). Cell type and time point are not known. This chain uses TRBV6-1 with TRBJ1-4; D perhaps matches TRBD1 (6 bases). This CDR3 reads CASSDRGTNEKLFF. The DNA of the CDR3 is TGTGCCAGCAGTGACAGGGGAACTAATGAAAAACTGTTTTTT.